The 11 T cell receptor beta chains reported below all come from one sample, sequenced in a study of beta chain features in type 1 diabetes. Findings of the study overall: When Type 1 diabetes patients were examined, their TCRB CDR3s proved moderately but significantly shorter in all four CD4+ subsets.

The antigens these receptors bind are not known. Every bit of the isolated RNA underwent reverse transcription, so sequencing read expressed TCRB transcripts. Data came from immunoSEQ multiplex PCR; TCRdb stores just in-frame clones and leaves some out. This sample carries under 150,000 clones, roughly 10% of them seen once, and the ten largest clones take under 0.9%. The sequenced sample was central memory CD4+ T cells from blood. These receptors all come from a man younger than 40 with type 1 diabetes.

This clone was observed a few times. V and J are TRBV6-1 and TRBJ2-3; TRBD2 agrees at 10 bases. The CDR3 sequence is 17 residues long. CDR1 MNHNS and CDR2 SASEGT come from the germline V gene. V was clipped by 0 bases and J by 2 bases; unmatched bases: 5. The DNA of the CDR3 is TGTGCCAGCAGTGAAGCGCGGAGCGGGGGGGCCACAGATACGCAGTATTTT. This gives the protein CASSEARSGGATDTQYF.

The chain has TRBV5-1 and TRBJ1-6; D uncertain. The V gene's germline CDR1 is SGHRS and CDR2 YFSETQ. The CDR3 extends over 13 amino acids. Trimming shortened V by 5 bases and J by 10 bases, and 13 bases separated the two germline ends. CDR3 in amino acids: CASRVTVESPLHF. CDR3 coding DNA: TGCGCCAGCAGAGTCACCGTAGAATCACCCCTCCACTTT.

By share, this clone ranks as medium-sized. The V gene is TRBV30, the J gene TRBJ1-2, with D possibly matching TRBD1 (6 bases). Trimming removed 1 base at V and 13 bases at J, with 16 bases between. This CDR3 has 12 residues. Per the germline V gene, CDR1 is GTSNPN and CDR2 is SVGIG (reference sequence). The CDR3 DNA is TGTGCCTGGAGTGAGGTGGGGGCTCCCCCCACCTTC. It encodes CAWSEVGAPPTF.

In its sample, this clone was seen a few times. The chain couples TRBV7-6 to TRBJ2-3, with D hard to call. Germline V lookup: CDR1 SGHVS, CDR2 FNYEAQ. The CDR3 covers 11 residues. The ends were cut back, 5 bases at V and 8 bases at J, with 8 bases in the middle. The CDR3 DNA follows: TGTGCCAGCAGCCGAGGTGGTACGCAGTATTTT. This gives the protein CASSRGGTQYF. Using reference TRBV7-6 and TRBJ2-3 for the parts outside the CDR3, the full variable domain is GAGVSQSPRYKVTKRGQDVALRCDPISGHVSLYWYRQALGQGPEFLTYFNYEAQQDKSGLPNDRFSAERPEGSISTLTIQRTEQRDSAMYRCASSRGGTQYFGPGTRLTVL.

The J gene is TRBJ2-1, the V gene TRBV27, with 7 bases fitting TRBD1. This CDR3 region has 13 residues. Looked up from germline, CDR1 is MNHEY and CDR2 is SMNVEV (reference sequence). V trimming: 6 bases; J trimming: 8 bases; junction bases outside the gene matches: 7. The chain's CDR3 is CASSLQGSHEQFF. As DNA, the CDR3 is TGTGCCAGCAGCCTACAGGGGAGTCATGAGCAGTTCTTC.

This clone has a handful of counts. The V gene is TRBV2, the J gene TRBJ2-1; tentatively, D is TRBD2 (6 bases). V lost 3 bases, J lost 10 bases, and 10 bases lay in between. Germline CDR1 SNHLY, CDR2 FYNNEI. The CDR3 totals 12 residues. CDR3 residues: CASSEDLAEQFF. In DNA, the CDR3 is TGTGCCAGCAGTGAGGATCTAGCGGAGCAGTTCTTC.

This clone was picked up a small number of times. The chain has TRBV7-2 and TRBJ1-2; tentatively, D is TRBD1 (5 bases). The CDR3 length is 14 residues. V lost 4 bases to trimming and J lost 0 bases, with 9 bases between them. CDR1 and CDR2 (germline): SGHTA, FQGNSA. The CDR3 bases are TGTGCCAGCAGCTCAGACAGTTCTAACTATGGCTACACCTTC. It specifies CASSSDSSNYGYTF.

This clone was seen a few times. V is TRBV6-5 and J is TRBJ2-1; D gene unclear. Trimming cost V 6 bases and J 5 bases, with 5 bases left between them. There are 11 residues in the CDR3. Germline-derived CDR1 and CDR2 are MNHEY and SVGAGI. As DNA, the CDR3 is TGTGCCAGCAGGGCCAACAATGAGCAGTTCTTC. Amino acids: CASRANNEQFF.

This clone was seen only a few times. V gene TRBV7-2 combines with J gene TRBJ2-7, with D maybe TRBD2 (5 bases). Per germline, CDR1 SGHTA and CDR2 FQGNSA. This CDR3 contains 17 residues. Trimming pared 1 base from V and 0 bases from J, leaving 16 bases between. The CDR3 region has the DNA TGTGCCAGCAGCTTAGACGTTGGACTTCGGGCCTCCTACGAGCAGTACTTC. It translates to CASSLDVGLRASYEQYF.

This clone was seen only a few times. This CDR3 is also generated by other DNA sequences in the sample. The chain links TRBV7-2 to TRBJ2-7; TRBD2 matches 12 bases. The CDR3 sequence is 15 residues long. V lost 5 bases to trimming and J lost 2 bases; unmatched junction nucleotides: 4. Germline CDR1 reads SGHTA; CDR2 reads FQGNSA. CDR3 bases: TGTGCCAGCAGCCCCCGGACTAGCGGGACCTACGAGCAGTACTTC. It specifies CASSPRTSGTYEQYF.

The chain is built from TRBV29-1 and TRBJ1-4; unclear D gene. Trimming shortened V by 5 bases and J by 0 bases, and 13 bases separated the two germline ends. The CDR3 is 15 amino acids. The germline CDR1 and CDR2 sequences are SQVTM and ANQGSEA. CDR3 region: CSVPAGGATNEKLFF. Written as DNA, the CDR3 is TGCAGCGTTCCAGCAGGTGGTGCAACTAATGAAAAACTGTTTTTT.